Listed below are T cell receptor beta chains from one sample, sequenced in a study of response to subunit inactivated influenza vaccine. TCRdb re-called the RT-PCR reads with MiXCR, one entry per CDR3 protein. This table holds under 500,000 distinct CDR3 sequences, roughly 9.8% found once. Source: PBMCs from blood, taken 40 to 50 days after vaccination. The receptors originated from a man aged 45 to 65 who received an inactivated influenza vaccine. Both conserved end residues are part of each CDR3. A D gene is named only where the DNA matches it firmly. Not all rows give a size; the values are once, few, many and, for expanded clones, a class.

>NA|TRBJ1-2|TRBV7-9|NA
CASSLALGSGENYGYTF
TGTGCCAGCAGCTTAGCGCTTGGTAGTGGCGAAAACTATGGCTACACCTTC
>TRBD2|TRBJ2-5|TRBV20-1|NA
CSATRLAEIQETQYF
TGCAGTGCTACAAGACTAGCGGAAATCCAAGAGACCCAGTACTTC
>NA|TRBJ2-1|TRBV5-1|NA
CASSAGTGTYNEQFF
TGCGCCAGCAGCGCCGGGACTGGGACCTACAATGAGCAGTTCTTC
>TRBD2|TRBJ2-1|TRBV9|NA
CASSVETSGSNEQFF
TGTGCCAGCAGCGTAGAGACTAGCGGGAGTAATGAGCAGTTCTTC
>NA|TRBJ2-1|TRBV18|NA
CASSPLRNEQFF
TGTGCCAGCTCACCCCTTAGAAATGAGCAGTTCTTC
>NA|TRBJ2-7|TRBV7-6|NA
CASSSRGGEQYF
TGTGCCAGCAGCTCAAGGGGGGGCGAGCAGTACTTC
>TRBD2|TRBJ2-7|TRBV4-2|NA
CASSQDVLALSYEQYF
TGTGCCAGCAGCCAAGATGTACTAGCGTTATCCTACGAGCAGTACTTC
>TRBD1|TRBJ1-2|TRBV4-3|NA
CASSPPDRGLGYGYTF
TGCGCCAGCAGCCCCCCGGACAGGGGGCTGGGCTATGGCTACACCTTC
>TRBD1|TRBJ2-7|TRBV20-1|NA
CSARRTGIEQYF
TGCAGTGCTAGGAGGACAGGGATCGAGCAGTACTTC
>NA|TRBJ1-2|TRBV5-1|NA
CASSLEARPNYGYTF
TGCGCCAGCAGCTTGGAGGCCAGGCCGAACTATGGCTACACCTTC
>TRBD1|TRBJ1-5|TRBV4-3|many
CASSLTRTGSNQPQHF
TGCGCCAGCAGCCTTACAAGGACAGGGAGCAATCAGCCCCAGCATTTT